The clone carrying this T cell receptor beta chain showed up just a few times. This record belongs to a study of CD8+ T cells in alopecia areata. Study-level information: Tofacitinib ran 6 to 18 months, followed by 6 months off drug.

The germline V gene has CDR1 MNHEY and CDR2 SMNVEV (reference sequence). V lost 4 bases, J lost 2 bases, and 9 bases lay in between. The CDR3 consists of 14 residues. Treatment reported: oral pan-JAK inhibitor, 5-10 mg twice daily. The investigators collected lesional scalp punch biopsies and peripheral blood from alopecia areata patients. Once RNA had been extracted, it was reverse transcribed into cDNA to act as the sequencing template. Clones were read by immunoSEQ multiplex PCR, and TCRdb kept only the in-frame ones, dropping some. The table has roughly 99,000 clones, over 80% seen once; the top ten hold around 25%.

The chain joins TRBV27 to TRBJ2-1, with unresolved D. The source was CD8+ T cells sorted from blood, collected at week 24, from a patient treated with tofacitinib. The TCR comes from a human donor with alopecia areata. CDR3 residues: CASSSQATYNEQFF. CDR3 DNA sequence: TGTGCCAGCAGTTCCCAGGCCACCTACAATGAGCAGTTCTTC.